These 25 T cell receptor beta chains were sequenced from one sample in a study of shared clonotypes between healthy human individuals. TCRdb's copy holds only in-frame clones and misses some; the assay was immunoSEQ multiplex PCR. The sample lists around 1.1 million clones; around 77% were seen once. Material for sequencing was memory CD4+ T cells from PBMCs. Noted subset: CD45RA-negative fraction. These receptors all come from a man aged 18 to 35 in good health. Some clones in this sample may be carry-over from other donors' samples.

The chain has TRBV7-9 and TRBJ2-7, with D perhaps TRBD1 or TRBD2 (6 bases each). Trimming removed 2 bases at V and 0 bases at J, with 8 bases between. Germline V gene data show CDR1 as SEHNR and CDR2 as FQNEAQ (reference sequence). This CDR3 spans 14 amino acids. Here the CDR3 reads CASSLPGASYEQYF. CDR3 DNA sequence: TGTGCCAGCAGCTTACCGGGGGCCTCCTACGAGCAGTACTTC.

This clone was seen only a few times. This chain joins TRBV2 and TRBJ2-1; 7 nucleotides agree with TRBD2. The length of the CDR3 is 15 residues. Trimming removed 5 bases from V and 4 bases from J; junction bases left unmatched: 8. CDR1 and CDR2 (germline): SNHLY, FYNNEI. CDR3 loop: CASSIIGREYNEQFF. In DNA form, the CDR3 reads TGTGCCAGCAGTATAATTGGGCGGGAGTACAATGAGCAGTTCTTC.

This chain connects TRBV14 to TRBJ1-1; maybe TRBD1 (5 bases). The V end lost 2 bases, the J end lost 3 bases, and 10 bases lay between the germline ends. Germline V gene data show CDR1 as SGHDN and CDR2 as FVKESK. This CDR3 comprises 14 residues. CDR3 amino acids: CASSQIEGYTEAFF. As DNA, the CDR3 is TGTGCCAGCAGCCAAATCGAGGGGTACACTGAAGCTTTCTTT. Complete variable domain (other parts from reference TRBV14 and TRBJ1-1): EAGVTQFPSHSVIEKGQTVTLRCDPISGHDNLYWYRRVMGKEIKFLLHFVKESKQDESGMPNNRFLAERTGGTYSTLKVQPAELEDSGVYFCASSQIEGYTEAFFGQGTRLTVV.

The chain recombines TRBV7-2 with TRBJ1-1; D unresolved. V gave up 1 base and J gave up 1 base, with 7 bases separating them. CDR1 and CDR2 from the germline V gene are SGHTA and FQGNSA. The CDR3 has 14 amino acids. This CDR3 is CASSLVGTNTEAFF. CDR3 sequence (DNA): TGTGCCAGCAGCTTAGTAGGTACGAACACTGAAGCTTTCTTT.

The chain uses TRBV18 and TRBJ2-1, with 10 bases lining up with TRBD1. V lost 0 bases, J lost 3 bases, and 2 bases stayed unmatched. Germline CDR1 is KGHSH and CDR2 is LQKENI. This CDR3 has 16 residues. The CDR3 coding sequence is TGTGCCAGCTCACCACCGACAGGGGGCCGCTACAATGAGCAGTTCTTC. Translating it yields CASSPPTGGRYNEQFF. Variable domain in full (rest from reference TRBV18 and TRBJ2-1): NAGVMQNPRHLVRRRGQEARLRCSPMKGHSHVYWYRQLPEEGLKFMVYLQKENIIDESGMPKERFSAEFPKEGPSILRIQQVVRGDSAAYFCASSPPTGGRYNEQFFGPGTRLTVL.

This chain joins TRBV27 and TRBJ1-2; 7 positions match TRBD1. V gave up 4 bases and J gave up 1 base; unmatched junction bases: 9. Germline V gene sequence: CDR1 MNHEY, CDR2 SMNVEV (reference sequence). The CDR3 has 16 residues. The CDR3 reads CASSSTRQGRNYGYTF. The CDR3 bases are TGTGCCAGCAGTTCCACCCGACAGGGCCGTAACTATGGCTACACCTTC.

This sequence joins TRBV7-8 and TRBJ1-1; unclear D gene. V lost 4 bases and J lost 5, with 26 bases in between. This CDR3 has 18 amino acids. CDR1 and CDR2 from the germline V gene are SGHVS and FQNEAQ. CDR3 nucleotide sequence: TGTGCCAGCAGCTCGATCACGCCAGGCTTCAAAAGCAGGACTGAAGCTTTCTTT. Protein sequence: CASSSITPGFKSRTEAFF.

This clone was detected only a few times. This rearrangement joins TRBV5-1 to TRBJ1-1, with D hard to call. The CDR3 covers 14 residues. The V and J ends lost 1 base and 1 base respectively, with 8 bases between them. Germline loops: CDR1 SGHRS, CDR2 YFSETQ. The CDR3 region is CASSLLSRNTEAFF. The CDR3 nucleotides read TGCGCCAGCAGCTTGCTCAGTAGGAACACTGAAGCTTTCTTT.

The chain recombines TRBV5-1 with TRBJ2-3; 12 positions match TRBD2. Per germline, CDR1 SGHRS and CDR2 YFSETQ. V shed 4 bases and J 4 bases; nucleotides not matched to a gene: 1. The CDR3 is 14 amino acids. The CDR3 loop reads CASSLAGGPDTQYF. For the CDR3, the DNA is TGCGCCAGCAGCCTAGCGGGAGGGCCAGATACGCAGTATTTT.

V is TRBV7-2 and J is TRBJ1-1; 7 nucleotides agree with TRBD1. The CDR3 is 14 residues long. With V trimmed by 3 bases and J by 5 bases, 6 bases remained unmatched. Looked up from germline, CDR1 is SGHTA and CDR2 is FQGNSA. CDR3 amino acids: CASSFDRVGTEAFF. The CDR3 DNA reads TGTGCCAGCAGCTTTGACAGGGTTGGGACTGAAGCTTTCTTT.

CDR3 nucleotide sequence: TGTGCCAGCAGCGTAGGGGGGGGCCCCCTTATCATGAACACTGAAGCTTTCTTT. Encoded protein: CASSVGGGPLIMNTEAFF. The rearrangement links TRBV9 to TRBJ1-1, with D tentatively TRBD1 (6 bases). The germline CDR1 and CDR2 sequences are SGDLS and YYNGEE. V dropped 0 bases and J dropped 0 bases, with 18 bases sitting between them. The CDR3 spans 18 residues.

The chain couples TRBV27 to TRBJ1-4; D unresolved. With 2 bases removed from V and 0 bases from J, the gap between germline ends came to 16 bases. This CDR3 spans 18 amino acids. Germline lookup yields CDR1 MNHEY and CDR2 SMNVEV (reference sequence). The DNA of the CDR3 is TGTGCCAGCAGTTTAAGGGCAGGTTTGCGGGCAACTAATGAAAAACTGTTTTTT. Its protein product is CASSLRAGLRATNEKLFF.

The chain uses TRBV29-1 and TRBJ2-1; TRBD2 might be the D (5 bases). Germline assignment: CDR1 SQVTM and CDR2 ANQGSEA. The V gene lost 2 bases and the J gene lost 2 bases, with 13 bases spanning the gap. The CDR3 has 15 residues. CDR3 DNA sequence: TGCAGCGTTGAAACGGGCCGGGGAACCTACAATGAGCAGTTCTTC. Protein product: CSVETGRGTYNEQFF.

V is TRBV28 and J is TRBJ1-1, with TRBD1 matching 11 bases. Germline-derived CDR1 and CDR2 are MDHEN and SYDVKM. This CDR3 is 15 amino acids long. After removal of 8 bases from V and 0 bases from J, the junction contained 5 bases not matched to a gene. The CDR3 nucleotides are TGTGCCAGCCTGGGACAGGGGGAACTGAACACTGAAGCTTTCTTT. Translated: CASLGQGELNTEAFF.

The V gene is TRBV28, the J gene TRBJ2-3; 7 bases are shared with TRBD2. J was trimmed by 5 bases and V by 2 bases; bases with no gene match: 7. The CDR3 is made up of 15 amino acids. CDR1 is MDHEN, CDR2 SYDVKM, per germline. DNA for the CDR3: TGTGCCAGCAGTTTACGCGGGAGTAGGGTAGATACGCAGTATTTT. Residues: CASSLRGSRVDTQYF.

The V call is TRBV14, the J call TRBJ1-1, with D unresolved. CDR3 length equals 16 residues. Trimming removed 0 bases from V and 0 bases from J, with 11 bases in between. Germline assignment: CDR1 SGHDN and CDR2 FVKESK. This CDR3 reads CASSQDPPGMNTEAFF. The CDR3 DNA reads TGTGCCAGCAGCCAAGATCCCCCGGGCATGAACACTGAAGCTTTCTTT.

The chain recombines TRBV30 with TRBJ2-1; D not resolved. Trimming stripped 6 bases from V and 3 bases from J, with 6 bases between. This CDR3 spans 11 amino acids. Per the germline V gene, CDR1 is GTSNPN and CDR2 is SVGIG (reference sequence). CDR3 protein: CACALYNEQFF. CDR3 DNA sequence: TGTGCCTGTGCCCTCTACAATGAGCAGTTCTTC. Full variable domain (remainder filled in from reference TRBV30 and TRBJ2-1): SQTIHQWPATLVQPVGSPLSLECTVEGTSNPNLYWYRQAAGRGLQLLFYSVGIGQISSEVPQNLSASRPQDRQFILSSKKLLLSDSGFYLCACALYNEQFFGPGTRLTVL.

The chain is built from TRBV28 and TRBJ1-2, with D tentatively TRBD1 (5 bases). V lost 3 bases and J lost 8, with 16 bases in between. The CDR3 runs 14 residues. CDR1 and CDR2 from the germline V gene are MDHEN and SYDVKM. CDR3 in DNA: TGTGCCAGCAGTTTTGCGTTGGGGGTTTGGGGCTACACCTTC. Its protein product is CASSFALGVWGYTF.

This chain connects TRBV11-3 to TRBJ2-1; 11 nucleotides agree with TRBD2. The germline CDR1 and CDR2 sequences are SGHNT and YENEEA. V dropped 5 bases and J dropped 3; count of bases not matched to a gene: 3. This CDR3 has 15 residues. The DNA of the CDR3 is TGTGCCAGCAGCGGTAGCGGGAGGGACTACAATGAGCAGTTCTTC. This gives the protein CASSGSGRDYNEQFF. Full variable domain (rest looked up from reference TRBV11-3 and TRBJ2-1): EAGVVQSPRYKIIEKKQPVAFWCNPISGHNTLYWYLQNLGQGPELLIRYENEEAVDDSQLPKDRFSAERLKGVDSTLKIQPAELGDSAVYLCASSGSGRDYNEQFFGPGTRLTVL.

In the case of this clone: A much larger clone differs from this one at a single base, so this may be a read error. The chain recombines TRBV5-4 with TRBJ2-1; TRBD2 aligns across 12 bases. The CDR3 spans 15 residues. The V gene end was trimmed by 2 bases and the J gene end by 5 bases; junction bases not matched to a gene: 2. Germline assignment: CDR1 SGHNT and CDR2 YYREEE (reference sequence). The CDR3 loop reads CASSFGLAGNNEQFF. As DNA, the CDR3 is TGTGCCAGCAGCTTTGGACTAGCGGGAAACAATGAGCAGTTCTTC.

About this clone itself: This sample includes further DNA sequences coding for the same CDR3. The chain recombines TRBV7-3 with TRBJ2-1; the D is unclear. The V and J ends lost 2 bases and 0 bases respectively, with 2 bases between them. CDR3 size: 13 residues. CDR1 is SGHTA, CDR2 FQGTGA, per germline. Here the CDR3 reads CASSLSSYNEQFF. The CDR3 DNA is TGTGCCAGCAGCTTATCCTCCTACAATGAGCAGTTCTTC.

The chain couples TRBV18 to TRBJ1-5; D is unclear. The CDR3 contains 14 residues. Germline assignment: CDR1 KGHSH and CDR2 LQKENI. The ends were cut back, 6 bases at V and 2 bases at J, with 11 bases in the middle. The CDR3 loop reads CASSRNMGNQPQHF. The CDR3 DNA sequence: TGTGCCAGCTCGCGCAATATGGGCAATCAGCCCCAGCATTTT.

This clone has a single count. The V call is TRBV15, the J call TRBJ1-6, with 7 bases that match TRBD1. V trimming: 2 bases; J trimming: 8 bases; junction bases outside the gene matches: 3. CDR3 length: 14 residues. CDR1 and CDR2 (germline): LNHNV, YYDKDF (reference sequence). The CDR3 DNA is TGTGCCACCAGCAGACGCGACAGGGATTCACCCCTCCACTTT. It is translated as CATSRRDRDSPLHF.

This clone was observed a single time. The rearrangement links TRBV13 to TRBJ2-7; TRBD1 matches 9 bases. The V segment lost 5 bases and the J segment 1 base; nucleotides outside the gene matches: 15. The CDR3 runs to 18 residues. CDR1 and CDR2 (germline): PRHDT, FYEKMQ (reference sequence). The CDR3, as DNA: TGTGCCAGCAGCCCGTTCCTATCCCCGGGACAGGGATCCTACGAGCAGTACTTC. This sequence encodes CASSPFLSPGQGSYEQYF. Variable domain in full (rest from reference TRBV13 and TRBJ2-7): AAGVIQSPRHLIKEKRETATLKCYPIPRHDTVYWYQQGPGQDPQFLISFYEKMQSDKGSIPDRFSAQQFSDYHSELNMSSLELGDSALYFCASSPFLSPGQGSYEQYFGPGTRLTVT.

This clone was recorded once. CDR3 nucleotides: TGTGCCAGCAGCTTAGTTTCCCTGGTCGCCGGGGAGCTGTTTTTT. It translates to CASSLVSLVAGELFF. The genes are TRBV7-9 and TRBJ2-2; D gene unclear. This CDR3 is 15 amino acids long. With 1 base removed from V and 6 bases from J, the gap between germline ends came to 12 bases. Germline-derived CDR1 and CDR2 are SEHNR and FQNEAQ (reference sequence).